This T cell receptor (beta chain) is drawn from a study of cytomegalovirus exposure and HLA in healthy donors. Study-wide findings and caveats: Most sequenced TCRs were rare (though some public TCRs occurred in many donors).

The PCR made use of 60 Vbeta and 13 Jbeta primers. Method: immunoSEQ multiplex PCR; TCRdb's copy keeps in-frame clones and lacks some. The sample records roughly 150,000 clones, approximately 83% being singletons. With respect to this clone: Its cognate antigen is unknown.

Germline values: CDR1 SGHRS, CDR2 YFSETQ. This CDR3 is 15 amino acids long. The V gene end was trimmed by 4 bases and the J gene end by 3 bases; junction bases not matched to a gene: 5. This sequence was found in a male donor in good health and CMV-seronegative. The source material was PBMCs. The rearrangement uses TRBV5-1 and TRBJ2-2; TRBD2 matches at 8 bases. The CDR3 loop is CASSDGLAYTGELFF. The CDR3 region has the DNA TGCGCCAGCAGCGACGGACTAGCCTACACCGGGGAGCTGTTTTTT.